The 28 T cell receptor beta chains below all came from one sample that was sequenced in a study of T-cell reconstitution after alpha-beta-depleted transplantation in children. Preparing the TCRbeta library involved the use of unique molecular identifiers. TCRdb fed the PCR reads into MiXCR, producing one record per CDR3 protein. The data hold hundreds of thousands of distinct CDR3 sequences, with roughly 10% observed a single time. The sample in question was PBMCs, obtained before TCRalphabeta/CD19-depleted stem cell transplant. Every receptor here comes from a child under 10 years old with inherited bone marrow failure, due to receive a stem cell transplant.

This clonotype was seen at least ten times. The CDR3 sequence is CASSQDGRGAYNEQFF. The DNA of the CDR3 is TGTGCCAGCAGCCAAGATGGACGGGGTGCTTACAATGAGCAGTTCTTC. The rearrangement links TRBV4-2 to TRBJ2-1; the D gene is possibly TRBD2 (5 bases). Germline V gene lookup returns CDR1 LGHNA and CDR2 YNFKEQ. The V and J ends lost 0 bases and 4 bases respectively, with 13 bases between them. The CDR3 extends over 16 amino acids.

This clonotype has a count of ten or more. The chain carries TRBV6-5 and TRBJ1-3; D not resolved. The germline V gene has CDR1 MNHEY and CDR2 SVGAGI. V lost 5 bases and J 3 bases, leaving 17 bases between the germline ends. The CDR3 extends over 16 amino acids. This chain's CDR3 is CASSPRGGNGGNTIYF. In DNA form, the CDR3 reads TGTGCCAGCAGTCCCCGAGGAGGGAATGGTGGAAACACCATATATTTT.

This clonotype was seen at least ten times. The chain employs TRBV12-3 or TRBV12-4 and TRBJ2-7, with 9 bases that match TRBD1. The CDR3 has 14 residues. V lost 6 bases and J lost 4; bases outside the gene matches: 7. The CDR3: CASRTGTGFYEQYF. CDR3 DNA sequence: TGTGCCAGCAGGACCGGGACAGGGTTTTACGAGCAGTACTTC.

Ten or more counts support this clonotype. The chain recombines TRBV2 with TRBJ2-3; 8 bases are shared with TRBD2. Trimming took 8 bases from V and 2 from J; bases not matched to a gene: 12. Germline V gene lookup returns CDR1 SNHLY and CDR2 FYNNEI. The CDR3 sequence is 16 residues long. The CDR3 sequence: CASSRPTSVNTDTQYF. Here the CDR3 DNA reads TGTGCCAGCTCCCGCCCGACTAGCGTTAACACAGATACGCAGTATTTT.

The rearrangement uses TRBV4-3 and TRBJ2-7, with D maybe TRBD1 (5 bases). This CDR3 has 17 amino acids. V was clipped by 4 bases and J by 2 bases, with 21 bases between them. The germline V gene encodes CDR1 LGHNA and CDR2 YSLEER. CDR3 in amino acids: CASSRGQISRDPYEQYF. CDR3 nucleotide sequence: TGCGCCAGCAGCCGCGGACAAATCTCTAGAGACCCCTACGAGCAGTACTTC.

This clonotype was counted at least ten times. CDR3 nucleotide sequence: TGTGCCAGCAGCTTCGCATTTCAAGAGACCCAGTACTTC. This gives the protein CASSFAFQETQYF. This rearrangement joins TRBV11-2 to TRBJ2-5, with D hard to call. V was trimmed by 3 bases and J by 2 bases, leaving 7 bases between them. CDR3 size: 13 residues. CDR1 is SGHAT and CDR2 is FQNNGV in the germline V gene.

This clonotype was recorded at least ten times. The CDR3 spells CSARQETQYF. CDR3 DNA sequence: TGCAGTGCTAGGCAAGAGACCCAGTACTTC. V and J are TRBV20-1 and TRBJ2-5, with D unclear. The CDR3 runs 10 residues. V shed 3 bases and J shed 2 bases, with 1 base lying between them. Germline V gene sequence: CDR1 DFQATT, CDR2 SNEGSKA (reference sequence).

The rearrangement uses TRBV7-9 and TRBJ1-1, with no clear D. V lost 2 bases and J 3 bases, leaving 7 bases between the germline ends. In germline, CDR1 is SEHNR, CDR2 FQNEAQ (reference sequence). The CDR3 sequence is 13 residues long. CDR3 bases: TGTGCCAGCAGCTTAACATTGTACACTGAAGCTTTCTTT. Translation: CASSLTLYTEAFF.

This clonotype was counted at least ten times. The chain employs TRBV20-1 and TRBJ2-2; D possibly corresponds to TRBD2 (5 bases). This CDR3 has 15 residues. From germline, CDR1 is DFQATT and CDR2 SNEGSKA (reference sequence). The V end was cut by 3 bases, the J end by 3 bases, with 14 bases between. CDR3 residues: CSASPGLYYTGELFF. The CDR3 DNA reads as TGCAGTGCTAGTCCCGGACTCTATTACACCGGGGAGCTGTTTTTT.

This clonotype was recorded a few times. This rearrangement joins TRBV6-5 to TRBJ2-2; 8 positions agree with TRBD1. Trimming cost V 7 bases and J 2 bases; bases outside gene matches: 15. CDR3 length equals 18 residues. CDR1 and CDR2 from the germline V gene are MNHEY and SVGAGI. The DNA for the CDR3 is TGTGCCAGCATCAGGGCTCAGGGGGCCTGGGATAACACCGGGGAGCTGTTTTTT. As protein: CASIRAQGAWDNTGELFF.

In the case of this clonotype: Just one base apart from a much larger clone, this may be a read error. The chain joins TRBV29-1 to TRBJ2-7, with 8 bases fitting TRBD1. V was pared by 6 bases and J by 4 bases, with 5 bases of the junction left unmatched. Looked up from germline, CDR1 is SQVTM and CDR2 is ANQGSEA. This CDR3 spans 12 amino acids. Written as DNA, the CDR3 is TGCAGCGTCGAACACAGGGGGTACGAGCAGTACTTC. The encoded protein is CSVEHRGYEQYF.

This clonotype has just a few counts. This chain uses TRBV29-1 with TRBJ2-7, with a possible D match to TRBD2 (6 bases). The germline gives CDR1 SQVTM, CDR2 ANQGSEA. Between the trimmed V and J ends, which lost 0 bases and 3 bases, there was a span of 18 bases. The CDR3 is made up of 16 amino acids. In nucleotides, the CDR3 is TGCAGCGTTGAAGATTGGGTTGGAGGAGGGATCTACGAGCAGTACTTC. It is translated as CSVEDWVGGGIYEQYF.

The V and J genes are TRBV5-6 and TRBJ2-5; TRBD2 matches 9 bases. CDR1 and CDR2 (germline): SGHDT, YYEEEE. The CDR3 runs 16 residues. The V and J ends lost 0 bases and 5 bases, in that order; junction bases with no gene match: 8. CDR3 in amino acids: CASSLDLSGRLETQYF. The CDR3 DNA sequence: TGTGCCAGCAGCTTGGATCTAAGCGGGAGGCTTGAGACCCAGTACTTC.

This clonotype was observed at least ten times. The genes are TRBV5-1 and TRBJ2-1; TRBD1 aligns across 8 bases. The V segment lost 2 bases and the J segment 3 bases; nucleotides outside the gene matches: 4. CDR3 length: 15 amino acids. CDR1 and CDR2 from the germline V gene are SGHRS and YFSETQ. The CDR3 is CASSFRGHGYNEQFF. The DNA of the CDR3 is TGCGCCAGCAGCTTCAGGGGGCATGGCTACAATGAGCAGTTCTTC. The full variable domain, with the rest looked up from reference TRBV5-1 and TRBJ2-1, is KAGVTQTPRYLIKTRGQQVTLSCSPISGHRSVSWYQQTPGQGLQFLFEYFSETQRNKGNFPGRFSGRQFSNSRSEMNVSTLELGDSALYLCASSFRGHGYNEQFFGPGTRLTVL.

Many counts were recorded for this clonotype. The rearrangement uses TRBV12-3 or TRBV12-4 and TRBJ2-3, with 8 bases that match TRBD1. J gave up 6 bases and V 0 bases, and 5 bases lay outside the gene matches. The CDR3 totals 15 residues. Here the CDR3 reads CASSLALRDRDTQYF. The DNA for the CDR3 is TGTGCCAGCAGTTTAGCGCTTCGGGACAGGGATACGCAGTATTTT.

Many counts were recorded for this clonotype. V usage is TRBV7-2 and J usage is TRBJ2-1; 11 nucleotides match TRBD2. V lost 2 bases to trimming and J lost 7 bases; unmatched junction nucleotides: 10. Germline loops: CDR1 SGHTA, CDR2 FQGNSA. The CDR3 has 17 residues. CDR3 nucleotide sequence: TGTGCCAGCAGCTTATTGGTAGCGGGAGGGCGGGGGAATGAGCAGTTCTTC. Translating gives CASSLLVAGGRGNEQFF. The full variable domain, completed using reference TRBV7-2 and TRBJ2-1, is GAGVSQSPSNKVTEKGKDVELRCDPISGHTALYWYRQSLGQGLEFLIYFQGNSAPDKSGLPSDRFSAERTGGSVSTLTIQRTQQEDSAVYLCASSLLVAGGRGNEQFFGPGTRLTVL.

This clonotype was counted many times. The CDR3 spells CASAPQGRTGGNIQYF. The CDR3 bases are TGTGCCAGCGCCCCCCAAGGGCGGACAGGGGGTAACATTCAGTACTTC. The chain has TRBV7-2 and TRBJ2-4, with TRBD1 matching over 10 bases. Unmatched junction bases numbered 14, after V lost 8 bases and J lost 7 bases. From germline, CDR1 is SGHTA and CDR2 FQGNSA. The CDR3 has 16 amino acids.

In this sample, this clonotype turned up many times. The chain employs TRBV6-5 and TRBJ1-3, with a possible D match to TRBD1 (5 bases). This CDR3 is built from 16 residues. Germline lookup yields CDR1 MNHEY and CDR2 SVGAGI. The V end lost 2 bases, the J end lost 0 bases, and 11 bases lay between the germline ends. The CDR3 DNA reads as TGTGCCAGCAGTTACGATCAGGGATACTCTGGAAACACCATATATTTT. Translation: CASSYDQGYSGNTIYF.

This sequence joins TRBV20-1 and TRBJ1-2, with D uncertain. Trimming shortened V by 0 bases and J by 1 base, and 12 bases separated the two germline ends. The CDR3 contains 15 residues. The V gene's germline CDR1 is DFQATT and CDR2 SNEGSKA (reference sequence). The CDR3 spells CSARDLKHRNYGYTF. In DNA form, the CDR3 reads TGCAGTGCTAGAGATCTGAAGCATCGTAACTATGGCTACACCTTC.

The rearrangement links TRBV20-1 to TRBJ2-7, with 9 bases lining up with TRBD2. CDR3 length: 13 amino acids. With 3 bases clipped from V and 4 bases from J, the junction kept 4 bases outside the gene matches. CDR1 and CDR2 from the germline V gene are DFQATT and SNEGSKA (reference sequence). Here the CDR3 reads CSASWREGYEQYF. CDR3 in DNA: TGCAGTGCTAGTTGGCGGGAGGGGTACGAGCAGTACTTC.

The table lists this clonotype with many counts. V and J are TRBV27 and TRBJ2-2; D is possibly TRBD2 (5 bases). This CDR3 has 14 residues. V shed 1 base and J shed 5 bases, with 8 bases lying between them. The germline V gene has CDR1 MNHEY and CDR2 SMNVEV (reference sequence). CDR3 amino acids: CASSLFEGTGELFF. Written as DNA, the CDR3 is TGTGCCAGCAGTTTATTCGAGGGAACCGGGGAGCTGTTTTTT.

This clonotype was counted many times. The rearrangement links TRBV5-1 to TRBJ2-7; D is possibly TRBD2 (5 bases). The CDR3 is made up of 16 amino acids. The germline V and J ends were trimmed by 0 bases and 4 bases, with 17 bases remaining between them. The V gene's germline CDR1 is SGHRS and CDR2 YFSETQ. This CDR3 reads CASSLGLARERYEQYF. DNA of the CDR3: TGCGCCAGCAGCTTGGGCCTAGCCCGAGAGAGGTACGAGCAGTACTTC.

This clonotype showed up many times. J is TRBJ2-2 and V is TRBV10-2; D is unresolved. The CDR3 is 14 residues long. Germline assignment: CDR1 WSHSY and CDR2 SAAADI. V lost 4 bases, J lost 1 base, and 7 bases lay in between. In DNA form, the CDR3 reads TGCGCCAGCAGTGCGTCCGGGAACACCGGGGAGCTGTTTTTT. It is translated as CASSASGNTGELFF.

This clonotype showed up many times. The chain employs TRBV4-3 and TRBJ2-6, with D perhaps given as TRBD1 or TRBD2 (5 bases each). Trimming took off 1 base at V and 4 bases at J, with 11 bases between the two ends. From germline, CDR1 is LGHNA and CDR2 YSLEER. The CDR3 runs 16 residues. CDR3 amino acids: CASSQVEGPGANVLTF. The CDR3 bases are TGCGCCAGCAGCCAAGTAGAGGGGCCAGGGGCCAACGTCCTGACTTTC.

This clonotype was counted ten times or more. The chain employs TRBV3-1 and TRBJ1-1; D is perhaps TRBD1 (6 bases). CDR1 and CDR2 (germline): LGHDT, YNNKEL (reference sequence). V was cut by 3 bases and J by 11 bases, with 19 bases left in between. CDR3 length: 14 residues. The CDR3 region has the DNA TGTGCCAGCAGCCAGAGGGGGACGGACACGTTGGCTTTCTTT. Translating it yields CASSQRGTDTLAFF.

The sample holds many counts of this clonotype. This chain joins TRBV6-1 and TRBJ1-1; a weak D match, TRBD1 (6 bases). This CDR3 spans 14 amino acids. Trimming shortened V by 7 bases and J by 1 base, and 13 bases separated the two germline ends. CDR1 is MNHNS, CDR2 SASEGT, per germline. The CDR3 loop is CASTQTGANTEAFF. CDR3 DNA: TGTGCCAGCACTCAAACGGGGGCGAACACTGAAGCTTTCTTT.

With respect to this clonotype: A much larger clone differs by one base, so this may be a read error. The chain's CDR3 is CSASGTSGRAGELLF. The CDR3, as DNA: TGCAGTGCTTCCGGGACTAGCGGACGGGCCGGGGAGCTGCTTTTT. This chain links TRBV20-1 with TRBJ2-2, with TRBD2 matching 11 bases. This CDR3 region has 15 residues. Germline values: CDR1 DFQATT, CDR2 SNEGSKA (reference sequence).

This clonotype has more than one count but fewer than ten. The chain combines TRBV18 with TRBJ2-7, with a tentative D call TRBD1 (6 bases). Germline V gene data show CDR1 as KGHSH and CDR2 as LQKENI. V lost 5 bases to trimming and J lost 3 bases, with 14 bases between them. This CDR3 has 14 amino acids. In DNA form, the CDR3 reads TGTGCCAGCTCAACGAATACAGGGCGCTACGAGCAGTACTTC. It codes for CASSTNTGRYEQYF.